This T cell receptor beta chain emerged from a study of T cells after yellow fever vaccination. Study-level background: Low-cell-number fractions underwent preparation using SMART-Seq v4 Ultra Low Input.

Conversion of TCR transcripts into cDNA relied on 5'RACE template switching, which added a universal primer site and UMIs. TCRdb ran MiXCR on the 5' RACE reads and lists one entry per CDR3 protein. Among about 210,000 distinct CDR3 sequences listed, approximately 3% were seen once. With V trimmed by 4 bases and J by 0 bases, 9 bases remained unmatched. The CDR3 runs to 17 residues. In germline, CDR1 is SGHTA, CDR2 FQGNSA. To note about this clonotype: The antigen is unknown.

General study results and limits: Contaminating bulk clonotypes could be abundant in FACS-sorted repertoires.

This rearrangement joins TRBV7-2 to TRBJ1-2; 9 bases are a match to TRBD1. Sequenced here: CD4+ T cells sorted from PBMCs, sampled 10 days after the yellow fever booster vaccination. The sequence was obtained from a man between 18 and 35 years old who received the YFV17D yellow fever vaccine. CDR3: CASSSRQGVGSNYGYTF. CDR3 in DNA: TGTGCCAGCAGCTCCCGACAGGGGGTAGGGTCTAACTATGGCTACACCTTC.